Shown below are 25 T cell receptor beta chains from a single sample sequenced in a study of regulatory T cells in long-lasting Graves disease. In building TCR beta libraries, iRepertoire HTBI primers were used together with Arm-PCR of CDR3 regions. TCRdb processed the multiplex PCR reads anew with MiXCR; each CDR3 protein has one entry. Counted here are some 420,000 distinct CDR3 sequences, under 25% occurring once; the ten biggest clones make up around 13%. Time point defined: persistent/refractory GD, antithyroid drugs over 5 years with positive TRAb. Preparation of the TCR library used RNA extracted from PBMCs. The sequences come from peripheral blood mononuclear cells (PBMCs), collected when the disease was refractory, from a patient treated with antithyroid drugs. These receptors were obtained from a female donor with Graves disease.

This clonotype showed up just a few times. An end of the junction does not agree with germline; a read error may underlie this. The V call is TRBV27, the J call TRBJ2-7, with D perhaps matching TRBD1 or TRBD2 (5 bases each). The CDR3 contains 16 residues. Germline-derived CDR1 and CDR2 are MNHEY and SMNVEV (reference sequence). The CDR3 here is CASSAISLGAGYVQYF. The CDR3 DNA is TGTGCCAGCAGTGCTATTTCTCTCGGGGCTGGGTACGTGCAGTACTTC.

This clonotype was recorded at least ten times. The chain joins TRBV25-1 to TRBJ1-2; a weak D match, TRBD1 (5 bases). V was pared by 1 base and J by 6 bases, with 12 bases between. Germline V gene data show CDR1 as MGHDK and CDR2 as SYGVNS. CDR3 length: 14 residues. The CDR3 reads CASSESGTLHGYTF. DNA for the CDR3: TGTGCCAGCAGTGAATCTGGGACTTTGCATGGCTACACCTTC.

This clonotype was seen ten or more times. This chain links TRBV28 with TRBJ1-2, with D unresolved. The germline CDR1 and CDR2 sequences are MDHEN and SYDVKM. Trimming removed 2 bases from V and 8 bases from J, with 9 bases in between. The CDR3 is 12 residues long. The CDR3 bases are TGTGCCAGCAGTTTAGAAGATGTGGGCTACACCTTC. It codes for CASSLEDVGYTF.

This rearrangement joins TRBV6-2 or TRBV6-3 to TRBJ2-5, with 10 bases aligning to TRBD1. The germline V gene encodes CDR1 MNHEY and CDR2 SVGEGT. V was clipped by 6 bases and J by 5 bases; unmatched bases: 6. The CDR3 consists of 14 residues. The CDR3 DNA follows: TGTGCCAGCAGGACGACAGGGGGCGTGGAGACCCAGTACTTC. It specifies CASRTTGGVETQYF.

The chain carries TRBV11-1 and TRBJ2-3, with 10 bases that match TRBD2. The CDR3 totals 15 residues. CDR1 and CDR2 from the germline V gene are SGHAT and FQDESV (reference sequence). The trim removed 5 bases at V and 7 bases at J, leaving 9 bases unmatched. The CDR3 region has the DNA TGTGCCAGCAGCGCCACCGGGACTAGCGTACATACGCAGTATTTT. Translating gives CASSATGTSVHTQYF.

In its sample, this clonotype was seen a few times. The V gene is TRBV11-3, the J gene TRBJ1-1; 9 positions match TRBD1. The CDR3 consists of 15 residues. J gave up 6 bases and V 3 bases, and 8 bases lay outside the gene matches. Germline V gives CDR1 SGHNT, CDR2 YENEEA. CDR3 nucleotide sequence: TGTGCCAGCAGCTTCCGGGACAGGGCAGGCGCTGAAGCTTTCTTT. Translation gives CASSFRDRAGAEAFF.

This clonotype was observed many times. The rearrangement uses TRBV12-3 or TRBV12-4 and TRBJ2-2; no reliable D call. The germline V and J ends were trimmed by 6 bases and 7 bases, with 6 bases remaining between them. The CDR3 consists of 11 residues. For the CDR3, the DNA is TGTGCCAGCAGCTTCAGCGGGGAGCTGTTTTTT. Its translation: CASSFSGELFF.

This clonotype was recorded at least ten times. The rearrangement links TRBV2 to TRBJ1-3, with 7 bases lining up with TRBD1. Per the germline V gene, CDR1 is SNHLY and CDR2 is FYNNEI. The V and J ends lost 4 bases and 7 bases, in that order; junction bases with no gene match: 4. This CDR3 region has 13 residues. CDR3 region: CASSVTGSNTIYF. In DNA, the CDR3 is TGTGCCAGCAGTGTGACAGGGAGCAACACCATATATTTT.

In its sample, this clonotype was seen many times. This chain uses TRBV6-2 or TRBV6-3 with TRBJ1-1; maybe TRBD1 (6 bases). This CDR3 has 16 residues. Germline-derived CDR1 and CDR2 are MNHEY and SVGEGT. V was trimmed by 0 bases and J by 1 base, leaving 12 bases between them. The CDR3 protein is CASSYSLLQGNTEAFF. The CDR3, as DNA: TGTGCCAGCAGTTACTCGCTATTACAGGGGAACACTGAAGCTTTCTTT.

This clonotype occurred a few times. The rearrangement links TRBV5-4 to TRBJ2-2; D tentatively reads TRBD1 or TRBD2 (5 bases each). Germline V gene sequence: CDR1 SGHNT, CDR2 YYREEE (reference sequence). The germline V and J ends were trimmed by 3 bases and 4 bases, with 19 bases remaining between them. This CDR3 is built from 17 residues. The CDR3 is CASSSPSGFGITGELFF. The CDR3 nucleotides read TGTGCCAGCAGCTCCCCATCAGGGTTCGGGATCACCGGGGAGCTGTTTTTT.

This clonotype was detected a few times. CDR3 loop: CASSPRNGAYEQYF. The CDR3 nucleotides read TGTGCCAGCAGTCCACGGAACGGGGCCTACGAGCAGTACTTC. V usage is TRBV12-3 or TRBV12-4 and J usage is TRBJ2-7, with D perhaps TRBD2 (5 bases). The CDR3 is 14 amino acids. Trimming left V 5 bases short and J 2 bases short, with 13 bases between.

V is TRBV28 and J is TRBJ2-7; no firm D call. The CDR3 is 12 amino acids. Germline CDR1 and CDR2: MDHEN and SYDVKM. Trimming removed 0 bases from V and 11 bases from J, with 11 bases in between. CDR3 residues: CASSLWGASEYF. The CDR3 DNA follows: TGTGCCAGCAGTTTATGGGGCGCCAGTGAGTACTTC.

This clonotype has only a few counts. One end of the junction fails to match germline, which may point to a read error. The chain recombines TRBV3-1 with TRBJ1-3, with 7 bases lining up with TRBD1. CDR3 length: 14 residues. Germline V CDR1 and CDR2: LGHDT, YNNKEL (reference sequence). CDR3 amino acids: CASSRGGSGDTIYF. In DNA form, the CDR3 reads TGTGCCAGCAGCCGAGGGGGCTCTGGAGACACCATATATTTT.

This clonotype has ten or more counts. DNA for the CDR3: TGTGCCAGCAGCATACAGATGAACACTGAAGCTTTCTTT. Its translation is CASSIQMNTEAFF. The rearrangement uses TRBV7-2 and TRBJ1-1; D gene ambiguous. CDR3 size: 13 residues. Germline CDR1 is SGHTA and CDR2 is FQGNSA. Trimming left V 5 bases short and J 0 bases short, with 7 bases between.

In this sample, this clonotype turned up once. The CDR3 sequence: CASSASGGTYEQYF. The CDR3 bases are TGTGCCAGCAGCGCCAGCGGGGGGACCTACGAGCAGTACTTC. The chain links TRBV9 to TRBJ2-7; 9 bases map to TRBD2. The CDR3 runs to 14 residues. Germline CDR1 SGDLS, CDR2 YYNGEE. With 3 bases clipped from V and 2 bases from J, the junction kept 3 bases outside the gene matches. The full variable domain, in which reference TRBV9 and TRBJ2-7 provide the parts outside the CDR3, is DSGVTQTPKHLITATGQRVTLRCSPRSGDLSVYWYQQSLDQGLQFLIQYYNGEERAKGNILERFSAQQFPDLHSELNLSSLELGDSALYFCASSASGGTYEQYFGPGTRLTVT.

This clonotype was seen more than once but under ten times. The chain links TRBV7-9 to TRBJ1-2, with 7 bases lining up with TRBD1. Germline lookup yields CDR1 SEHNR and CDR2 FQNEAQ (reference sequence). V gave up 5 bases and J gave up 4 bases; unmatched junction bases: 7. The CDR3 length is 14 residues. CDR3 in DNA: TGTGCCAGCAGCCATTACAGGGGTACCTATGGCTACACCTTC. Translation: CASSHYRGTYGYTF.

This clonotype was counted between two and nine times. This chain uses TRBV9 with TRBJ1-1, with 11 bases aligning to TRBD1. After removal of 2 bases from V and 4 bases from J, the junction contained 1 base not matched to a gene. CDR1 SGDLS and CDR2 YYNGEE come from the germline V gene. This CDR3 comprises 14 residues. The CDR3, as DNA: TGTGCCAGCAGCGTCGGGACAGGGGGCACTGAAGCTTTCTTT. It yields the protein CASSVGTGGTEAFF.

This clonotype was counted once. A read error is possible here, since a much larger clone lies one base away. J is TRBJ1-2 and V is TRBV6-1; TRBD1 matches at 7 bases. This CDR3 is built from 14 residues. Germline CDR1 and CDR2: MNHNS and SASEGT. This chain's CDR3 is CASSEEGAGYGCTF. The CDR3 coding sequence is TGTGCCAGCAGTGAAGAGGGGGCTGGCTATGGCTGCACCTTC.

Ten or more counts support this clonotype. The V and J genes are TRBV28 and TRBJ1-5; D is possibly TRBD1 (5 bases). V lost 3 bases and J lost 6, with 9 bases in between. The CDR3 runs 13 residues. Germline values: CDR1 MDHEN, CDR2 SYDVKM. In nucleotides, the CDR3 is TGTGCCAGCAGTTTGGCAGGGAGTCAGCCCCAGCATTTT. Its translation is CASSLAGSQPQHF. Full variable domain (remainder filled in from reference TRBV28 and TRBJ1-5): DVKVTQSSRYLVKRTGEKVFLECVQDMDHENMFWYRQDPGLGLRLIYFSYDVKMKEKGDIPEGYSVSREKKERFSLILESASTNQTSMYLCASSLAGSQPQHFGDGTRLSIL.

There are many counts of this clonotype. The chain joins TRBV24-1 to TRBJ1-1, with TRBD1 identical over 7 bases. The CDR3 covers 13 residues. V dropped 2 bases and J dropped 4; count of bases not matched to a gene: 0. CDR1 is KGHDR, CDR2 SFDVKD, per germline. The CDR3 DNA sequence: TGTGCCACCAGTGATTACAGGGGCACTGAAGCTTTCTTT. Translated, it gives CATSDYRGTEAFF.

This clonotype has only a few counts. The V and J genes are TRBV6-5 and TRBJ2-2; a weak D match, TRBD1 (5 bases). Trimming took 1 base from V and 6 from J, leaving 9 bases between them. The CDR3 runs 14 residues. Germline CDR1 is MNHEY and CDR2 is SVGAGI. The CDR3, as DNA: TGTGCCAGCAGTTACTACAGGCCCCCCGGGGAGCTGTTTTTT. Its translation: CASSYYRPPGELFF.

This clonotype was seen many times. The rearrangement joins TRBV7-2 to TRBJ2-5; D possibly corresponds to TRBD1 (5 bases). This CDR3 has 13 amino acids. Germline loops: CDR1 SGHTA, CDR2 FQGNSA. Trimming cost V 5 bases and J 3 bases, with 10 bases left between them. In nucleotides, the CDR3 is TGTGCCAGCAGCCGTTCGACAGAAGAGACCCAGTACTTC. Protein: CASSRSTEETQYF.

The J gene is TRBJ2-7, the V gene TRBV20-1; 11 nucleotides agree with TRBD1. This CDR3 region has 16 residues. Germline V CDR1 and CDR2: DFQATT, SNEGSKA (reference sequence). J gave up 3 bases and V 8 bases, and 15 bases lay outside the gene matches. The DNA for the CDR3 is TGCAGTTTCTCATCCCCGCCCGGGACAGGGGGCTACGAGCAGTACTTC. It translates to CSFSSPPGTGGYEQYF.

The chain couples TRBV30 to TRBJ2-2; weak D call: TRBD1 (6 bases). The CDR3 sequence is 14 residues long. Germline V CDR1 and CDR2: GTSNPN, SVGIG (reference sequence). Trimming pared 7 bases from V and 0 bases from J, leaving 12 bases between. CDR3 sequence (DNA): TGTGCCTTGACCAGGGGCCCGAACACCGGGGAGCTGTTTTTT. Translating it yields CALTRGPNTGELFF.

This clonotype appeared many times. The CDR3 loop reads CASSTETGNTIYF. CDR3 DNA sequence: TGTGCCAGCAGTACGGAGACTGGAAACACCATATATTTT. The chain combines TRBV3-1 with TRBJ1-3, with D hard to call. Germline V lookup: CDR1 LGHDT, CDR2 YNNKEL (reference sequence). The CDR3 sequence is 13 residues long. V was pared by 6 bases and J by 2 bases, with 8 bases between.